What follows describes a single T cell receptor (beta chain). The data were taken from a study of cytomegalovirus exposure and HLA in healthy donors. V was shortened by 11 bases and J by 2 bases, with 14 bases between the two germline ends. Germline assignment: CDR1 LNHNV and CDR2 YYDKDF (reference sequence). The CDR3 spans 13 residues. Use of 60 Vbeta and 13 Jbeta primers characterized the PCR. Sequenced by immunoSEQ multiplex PCR; TCRdb stores in-frame clones only, minus some. The sample includes fewer than 200,000 clones, 75% to 90% of them seen just once. This TCR came from a woman aged 50 to 60 in good health and CMV-seropositive. The rearrangement uses TRBV15 and TRBJ2-3, with a possible D match to TRBD2 (5 bases). Sequenced input: PBMCs. CDR3 protein: CASGKRVTDTQYF. In DNA form, the CDR3 reads TGTGCCTCCGGGAAGCGCGTCACAGATACGCAGTATTTT. The whole variable domain, remainder taken from reference TRBV15 and TRBJ2-3, is DAMVIQNPRYQVTQFGKPVTLSCSQTLNHNVMYWYQQKSSQAPKLLFHYYDKDFNNEADTPDNFQSRRPNTSFCFLDIRSPGLGDTAMYLCASGKRVTDTQYFGPGTRLTVL.